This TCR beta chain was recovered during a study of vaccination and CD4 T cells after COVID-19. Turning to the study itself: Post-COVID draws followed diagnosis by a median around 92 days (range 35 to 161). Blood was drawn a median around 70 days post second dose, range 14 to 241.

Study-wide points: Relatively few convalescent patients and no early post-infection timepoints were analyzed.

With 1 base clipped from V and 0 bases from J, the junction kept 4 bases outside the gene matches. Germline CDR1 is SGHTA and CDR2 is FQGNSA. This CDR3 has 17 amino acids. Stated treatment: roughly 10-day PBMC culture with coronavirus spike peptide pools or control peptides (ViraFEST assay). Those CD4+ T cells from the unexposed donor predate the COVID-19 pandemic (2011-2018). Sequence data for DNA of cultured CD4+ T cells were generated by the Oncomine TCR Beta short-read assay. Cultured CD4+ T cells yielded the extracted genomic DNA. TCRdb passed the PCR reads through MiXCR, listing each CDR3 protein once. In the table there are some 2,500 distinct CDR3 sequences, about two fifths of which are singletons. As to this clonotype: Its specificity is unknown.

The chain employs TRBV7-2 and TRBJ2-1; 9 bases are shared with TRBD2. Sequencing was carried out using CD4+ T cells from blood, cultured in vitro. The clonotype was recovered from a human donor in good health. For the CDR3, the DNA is TGTGCCAGCAGCTTAGACAGCGGGGGGAGCTCCTACAATGAGCAGTTCTTC. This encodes CASSLDSGGSSYNEQFF.